This TCR beta chain derives from a study of blood T cells in healthy people across ages. Study observations and caveats: The study regarded diversity estimates from one million T cells as underestimates.

The CDR3 is made up of 14 amino acids. In this sample, this clonotype turned up a few times. Antigen unknown. Alongside a J-beta primer mix, a sample-barcoded 5' primer served in a second PCR lasting roughly 7 to 11 cycles. From the 5' RACE reads, TCRdb called clonotypes with MiXCR, one entry per CDR3 protein. The data show under 700,000 distinct CDR3 sequences, around 24% seen once. This same sample was also taken into another study, of T cells of mothers and their children. As that report states: In cDNA synthesis, all of the extracted RNA was used at approximately 1.4 ug per 15 ul.

The TCR originated in a boy aged 10-17 years in good health. The chain has TRBV21-1 and TRBJ2-5; TRBD1, the table's D call, lacks a check against the DNA. TRBJ2-1 explains the end of the DNA better; the J call may be wrong. TRBV21-1 is a documented pseudogene. Sequencing was performed on blood. The DNA for the CDR3 is TGTGCCAGCAGACCACTGAACAGGGCGGGTGAGCAGTTCTTC. This sequence encodes CASRPLNRAGEQFF.